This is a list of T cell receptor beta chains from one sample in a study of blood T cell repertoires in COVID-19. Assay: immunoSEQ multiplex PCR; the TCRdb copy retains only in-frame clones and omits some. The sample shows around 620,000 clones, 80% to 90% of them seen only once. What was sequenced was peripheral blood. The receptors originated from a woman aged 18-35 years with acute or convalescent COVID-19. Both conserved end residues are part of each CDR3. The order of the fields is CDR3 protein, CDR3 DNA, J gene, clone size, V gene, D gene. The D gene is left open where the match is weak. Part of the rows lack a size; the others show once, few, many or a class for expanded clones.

CASADRGGSYNEQFF | TGTGCCAGCGCGGACAGGGGGGGATCCTACAATGAGCAGTTCTTC | TRBJ2-1 | NA | TRBV9 | TRBD1
CASSLDVGGFPYGYTF | TGTGCCAGCAGCTTAGATGTCGGGGGTTTTCCCTATGGCTACACCTTC | TRBJ1-2 | NA | TRBV5-6 | NA
CASSISYQPQHF | TGTGCCAGTAGTATTTCCTATCAGCCCCAGCATTTT | TRBJ1-5 | NA | TRBV19 | NA
CASSVDRGRVDYGYTF | TGTGCCAGCAGCGTGGACAGGGGGAGAGTGGACTATGGCTACACCTTC | TRBJ1-2 | NA | TRBV5-6 | TRBD1
CASSLGRGGEQYF | TGTGCCAGCAGTCTGGGCAGGGGAGGGGAGCAGTACTTC | TRBJ2-7 | NA | TRBV12-3/TRBV12-4 | NA
CASSVAGSSGNTIYF | TGTGCCAGCAGCGTAGCAGGCAGCTCTGGAAACACCATATATTTT | TRBJ1-3 | NA | TRBV9 | NA
CAWDEGTGVLSSYNEQFF | TGTGCCTGGGACGAGGGGACAGGCGTCCTGAGCTCCTACAATGAGCAGTTCTTC | TRBJ2-1 | NA | TRBV30 | TRBD1
CASSKSTSYEQYF | TGTGCCAGCAGCAAATCGACAAGCTACGAGCAGTACTTC | TRBJ2-7 | NA | TRBV9 | NA
CASSEVWGGDEQYF | TGTGCCAGCAGTGAAGTATGGGGGGGGGACGAGCAGTACTTC | TRBJ2-7 | NA | TRBV6-1 | TRBD2
CASSRRGVSSYNEQFF | TGTGCCAGTAGTAGGCGGGGGGTCAGCTCCTACAATGAGCAGTTCTTC | TRBJ2-1 | NA | TRBV19 | TRBD2
CASSPPGTGELFF | TGTGCCAGCTCTCCTCCGGGCACCGGGGAGCTGTTTTTT | TRBJ2-2 | NA | TRBV18 | NA
CASRMGGYSNQPQHF | TGTGCCAGCAGGATGGGGGGTTATAGCAATCAGCCCCAGCATTTT | TRBJ1-5 | NA | TRBV6-5 | NA
CASSLGGGRLGTGELFF | TGTGCCAGCAGCTTAGGGGGGGGGCGCTTGGGCACCGGGGAGCTGTTTTTT | TRBJ2-2 | NA | TRBV5-4 | NA
CASSLEPGQGNEKLFF | TGTGCCAGCAGCTTAGAACCGGGACAGGGGAATGAAAAACTGTTTTTT | TRBJ1-4 | NA | TRBV14 | TRBD1
CASSWGGGNYGYTF | TGTGCCAGCAGTTGGGGAGGGGGTAACTATGGCTACACCTTC | TRBJ1-2 | NA | TRBV6-5 | NA
CASRMGGSNEQYF | TGTGCCAGCAGGATGGGGGGGTCTAACGAGCAGTACTTC | TRBJ2-7 | NA | TRBV13 | TRBD2
CASGTGQDGELFF | TGTGCCAGCGGGACAGGGCAGGACGGGGAGCTGTTTTTT | TRBJ2-2 | NA | TRBV7-9 | TRBD1
CAWSHSNRGNEQFF | TGTGCCTGGAGCCATTCGAACAGGGGGAATGAGCAGTTCTTC | TRBJ2-1 | NA | TRBV30 | TRBD1
CASSLNRGLGQFF | TGTGCCAGCAGCCTAAACAGGGGGCTGGGGCAGTTCTTC | TRBJ2-1 | NA | TRBV7-8 | TRBD1
CASGLVGGQGNIQYF | TGTGCTAGTGGTTTGGTGGGGGGACAGGGTAACATTCAGTACTTC | TRBJ2-4 | NA | TRBV12-5 | TRBD1
CASSYGRVVLSGNTIYF | TGTGCCAGCAGCTACGGCAGGGTGGTTCTCTCTGGAAACACCATATATTTT | TRBJ1-3 | once | TRBV7-6 | NA
CASSGTDSGNTIYF | TGTGCCAGCAGCGGGACAGACTCTGGAAACACCATATATTTT | TRBJ1-3 | NA | TRBV9 | NA
CASSATGVRGYTF | TGTGCCAGCAGCGCAACAGGGGTAAGAGGCTACACCTTC | TRBJ1-2 | few | TRBV12-3/TRBV12-4 | TRBD1
CASSQEGGTGANVLTF | TGCGCCAGCAGCCAAGAGGGCGGGACTGGGGCCAACGTCCTGACTTTC | TRBJ2-6 | NA | TRBV4-1 | NA
CASSQSGNQPQHF | TGCGCCAGCAGCCAATCTGGCAATCAGCCCCAGCATTTT | TRBJ1-5 | NA | TRBV4-1 | NA
CATSQDSLTYEQYF | TGTGCCACCAGCCAGGACAGTTTAACCTACGAGCAGTACTTC | TRBJ2-7 | NA | TRBV15 | NA
CASSLEHDYGYTF | TGTGCCAGCAGCCTCGAGCATGACTATGGCTACACCTTC | TRBJ1-2 | NA | TRBV11-2 | NA
CATSDSAENTQYF | TGTGCCACCAGTGATTCTGCGGAAAATACGCAGTATTTT | TRBJ2-3 | NA | TRBV24-1 | NA
CASGLSRGLGGYTF | TGTGCTAGTGGTTTGTCGAGGGGGCTGGGTGGCTACACCTTC | TRBJ1-2 | NA | TRBV12-5 | TRBD1
CASSKATGETYEQYF | TGTGCCAGCAGCAAAGCTACAGGGGAGACGTACGAGCAGTACTTC | TRBJ2-7 | NA | TRBV21-1 | NA
CASSIWGGKGEVIQYF | TGTGCCAGTAGTATCTGGGGGGGTAAAGGGGAGGTCATTCAGTACTTC | TRBJ2-4 | NA | TRBV19 | TRBD2
CASSFPRLLEAFF | TGTGCCAGCAGCTTCCCCAGACTCCTAGAAGCTTTCTTT | TRBJ1-1 | NA | TRBV7-9 | NA
CASSQGDGTPYNSPLHF | TGTGCCAGCAGCCAAGGGGACGGGACTCCTTATAATTCACCCCTCCACTTT | TRBJ1-6 | NA | TRBV3-1/TRBV3-2 | NA
CASSVPGQDYGYTF | TGTGCCAGCAGCGTGCCGGGACAGGACTATGGCTACACCTTC | TRBJ1-2 | NA | TRBV9 | TRBD1
CASSQDGASTDTQYF | TGCGCCAGCAGCCAAGATGGGGCCAGCACAGATACGCAGTATTTT | TRBJ2-3 | NA | TRBV4-1 | NA
CASSHLGLPYNEQFF | TGCGCCAGCAGCCACCTGGGACTACCCTACAATGAGCAGTTCTTC | TRBJ2-1 | NA | TRBV4-1 | TRBD2
CASSPGFQLFF | TGCGCCAGCAGCCCGGGATTTCAGCTGTTTTTT | TRBJ2-2 | once | TRBV5-1 | NA
CASSLGTGVNSPLHF | TGTGCCAGCAGCCTGGGGACAGGGGTCAATTCACCCCTCCACTTT | TRBJ1-6 | few | TRBV14 | TRBD1
CASSPDRVGVEQYF | TGTGCCAGTAGCCCTGACAGGGTGGGTGTTGAGCAGTACTTC | TRBJ2-7 | NA | TRBV19 | TRBD1
CASSLGGISYEQYF | TGTGCCAGCAGCTTGGGAGGGATCTCCTACGAGCAGTACTTC | TRBJ2-7 | once | TRBV5-4 | NA
CASSLGAADYEQYF | TGTGCCAGCAGCTTAGGGGCAGCTGACTACGAGCAGTACTTC | TRBJ2-7 | NA | TRBV7-6 | NA
CASSLVSSGNNEQFF | TGCGCCAGCAGCTTGGTGAGTAGCGGTAACAATGAGCAGTTCTTC | TRBJ2-1 | NA | TRBV5-1 | NA
CASSGAGWTEAFF | TGTGCCAGCAGCGGGGCAGGGTGGACTGAAGCTTTCTTT | TRBJ1-1 | NA | TRBV9 | NA
CATSMDLGYEQFF | TGTGCCACCAGTATGGATTTGGGCTATGAGCAGTTCTTC | TRBJ2-1 | NA | TRBV24-1 | NA
CASSIEGAYGYTF | TGTGCCAGCAGTATCGAAGGGGCCTATGGCTACACCTTC | TRBJ1-2 | NA | TRBV12-3/TRBV12-4 | NA
CAWAEGAYEQYF | TGTGCCTGGGCGGAAGGGGCCTACGAGCAGTACTTC | TRBJ2-7 | NA | TRBV30 | NA
CSAFGGGVSYEQYF | TGCAGCGCCTTTGGCGGGGGGGTCTCCTACGAGCAGTACTTC | TRBJ2-7 | NA | TRBV29-1 | TRBD2
CASSFRGNTEAFF | TGTGCCAGCAGTTTCAGGGGTAACACTGAAGCTTTCTTT | TRBJ1-1 | once | TRBV12-3/TRBV12-4 | NA
CASSLTENLLNYGYTF | TGCGCCAGCAGCTTGACGGAGAACCTCCTAAACTATGGCTACACCTTC | TRBJ1-2 | NA | TRBV5-1 | NA
CASSRTSNTEAFF | TGCGCCAGCAGCCGAACATCGAACACTGAAGCTTTCTTT | TRBJ1-1 | NA | TRBV4-3 | NA
CASSQNNAQPQHF | TGCGCCAGCAGCCAAAACAATGCCCAGCCCCAGCATTTT | TRBJ1-5 | once | TRBV4-1 | NA
CATRNFPGHENTEAFF | TGTGCCACCAGGAATTTTCCGGGACATGAAAACACTGAAGCTTTCTTT | TRBJ1-1 | NA | TRBV15 | NA